This T cell receptor beta chain came from a study of cytomegalovirus exposure and HLA in healthy donors. In this sample, this clone turned up once. The table came from immunoSEQ multiplex PCR; TCRdb's copy has only in-frame clones and leaves some out. Among about 240,000 clones listed, approximately 83% were seen once. CDR1 is SGHRS and CDR2 is YFSETQ in the germline V gene. Trimming cost V 2 bases and J 1 base, with 9 bases left between them. The CDR3 is 14 residues long. V gene TRBV5-1 combines with J gene TRBJ1-2; D is perhaps TRBD1 (6 bases). The TCR originated in a woman in her thirties in good health and CMV-seropositive. The sample was PBMCs. The CDR3 nucleotides read TGCGCCAGCAGCTTTGGGGACAATAACTATGGCTACACCTTC. This encodes CASSFGDNNYGYTF.